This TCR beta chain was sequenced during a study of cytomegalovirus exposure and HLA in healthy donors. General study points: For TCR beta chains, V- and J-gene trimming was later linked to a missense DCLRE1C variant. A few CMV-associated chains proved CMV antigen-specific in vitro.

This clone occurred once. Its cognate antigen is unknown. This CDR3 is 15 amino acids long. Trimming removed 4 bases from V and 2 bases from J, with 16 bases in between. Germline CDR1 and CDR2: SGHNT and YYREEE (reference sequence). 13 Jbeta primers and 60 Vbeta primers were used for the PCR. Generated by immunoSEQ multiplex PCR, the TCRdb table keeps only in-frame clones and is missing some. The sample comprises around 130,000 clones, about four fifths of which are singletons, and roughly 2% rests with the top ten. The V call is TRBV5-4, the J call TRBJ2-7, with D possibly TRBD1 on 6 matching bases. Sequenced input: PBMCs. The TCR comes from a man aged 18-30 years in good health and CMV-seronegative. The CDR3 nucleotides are TGTGCCAGCAGCCCGAGCAGGGGTCGAACCTACGAGCAGTACTTC. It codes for CASSPSRGRTYEQYF.